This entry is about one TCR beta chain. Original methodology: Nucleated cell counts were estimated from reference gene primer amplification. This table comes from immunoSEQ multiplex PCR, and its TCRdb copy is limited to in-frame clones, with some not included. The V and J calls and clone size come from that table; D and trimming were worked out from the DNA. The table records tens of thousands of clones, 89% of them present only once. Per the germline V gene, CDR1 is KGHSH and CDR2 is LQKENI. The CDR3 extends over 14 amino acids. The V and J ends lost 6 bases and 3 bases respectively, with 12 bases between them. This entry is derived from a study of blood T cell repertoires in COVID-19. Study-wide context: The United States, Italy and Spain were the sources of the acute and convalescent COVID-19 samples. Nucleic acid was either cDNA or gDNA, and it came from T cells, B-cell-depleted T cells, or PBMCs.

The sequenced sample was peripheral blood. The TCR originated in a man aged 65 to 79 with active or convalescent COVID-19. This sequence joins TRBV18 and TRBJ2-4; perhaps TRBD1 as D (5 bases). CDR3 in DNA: TGTGCCAGCTCTCCCCAGGGTGACAAAAACATTCAGTACTTC. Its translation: CASSPQGDKNIQYF.